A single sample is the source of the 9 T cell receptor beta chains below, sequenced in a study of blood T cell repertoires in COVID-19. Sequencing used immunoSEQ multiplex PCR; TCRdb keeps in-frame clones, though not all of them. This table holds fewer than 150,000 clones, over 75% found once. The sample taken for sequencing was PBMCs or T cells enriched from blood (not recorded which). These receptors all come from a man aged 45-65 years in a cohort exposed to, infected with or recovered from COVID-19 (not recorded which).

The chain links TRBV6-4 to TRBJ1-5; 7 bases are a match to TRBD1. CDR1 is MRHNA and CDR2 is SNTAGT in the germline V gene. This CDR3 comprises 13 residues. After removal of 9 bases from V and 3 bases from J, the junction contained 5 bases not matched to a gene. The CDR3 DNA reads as TGTGCCAGACCGGGACAGACCAATCAGCCCCAGCATTTT. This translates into CARPGQTNQPQHF.

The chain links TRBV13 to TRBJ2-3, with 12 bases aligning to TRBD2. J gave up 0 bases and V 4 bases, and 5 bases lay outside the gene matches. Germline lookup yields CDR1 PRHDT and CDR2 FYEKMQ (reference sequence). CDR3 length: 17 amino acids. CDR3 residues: CASSYRLAGASTDTQYF. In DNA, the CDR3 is TGTGCCAGCAGCTACCGACTAGCGGGGGCCAGCACAGATACGCAGTATTTT.

The CDR3 sequence is CAITGRDGQYF. The DNA for the CDR3 is TGTGCCATCACGGGTCGAGATGGGCAGTACTTC. The V call is TRBV10-3, the J call TRBJ2-7; D is undetermined. CDR3 length: 11 amino acids. Germline V gene lookup returns CDR1 ENHRY and CDR2 SYGVKD. V was shortened by 7 bases and J by 9 bases, with 13 bases between the two germline ends.

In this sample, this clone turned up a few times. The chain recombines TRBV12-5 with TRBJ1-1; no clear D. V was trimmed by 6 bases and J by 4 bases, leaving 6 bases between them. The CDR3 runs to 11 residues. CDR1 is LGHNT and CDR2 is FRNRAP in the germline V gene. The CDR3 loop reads CASGVFTEAFF. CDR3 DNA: TGTGCTAGTGGCGTTTTCACTGAAGCTTTCTTT.

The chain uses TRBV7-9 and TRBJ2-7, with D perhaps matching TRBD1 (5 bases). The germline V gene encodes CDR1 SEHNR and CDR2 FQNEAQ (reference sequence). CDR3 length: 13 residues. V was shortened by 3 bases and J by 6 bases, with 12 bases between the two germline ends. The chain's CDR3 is CASSLYQGSEQYF. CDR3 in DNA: TGTGCCAGCAGCTTGTACCAGGGCTCCGAGCAGTACTTC.

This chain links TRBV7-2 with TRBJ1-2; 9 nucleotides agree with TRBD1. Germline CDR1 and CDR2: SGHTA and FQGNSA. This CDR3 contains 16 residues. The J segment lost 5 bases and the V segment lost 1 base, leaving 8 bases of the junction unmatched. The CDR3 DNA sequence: TGTGCCAGCAGCTTAGGTCAAGCCGGGACAGGGTATGGCTACACCTTC. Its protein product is CASSLGQAGTGYGYTF.

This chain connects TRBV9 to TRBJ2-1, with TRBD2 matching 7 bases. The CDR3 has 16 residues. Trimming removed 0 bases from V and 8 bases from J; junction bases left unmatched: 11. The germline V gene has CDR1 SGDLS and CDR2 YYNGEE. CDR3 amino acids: CASSVVVGGPTDEQFF. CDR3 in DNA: TGTGCCAGCAGCGTAGTGGTGGGAGGGCCGACAGATGAGCAGTTCTTC.

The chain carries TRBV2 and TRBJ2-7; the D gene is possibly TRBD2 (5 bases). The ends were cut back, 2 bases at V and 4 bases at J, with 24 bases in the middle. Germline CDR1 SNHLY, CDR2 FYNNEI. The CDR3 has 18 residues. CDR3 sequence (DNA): TGTGCCAGCAGTGAACAGGCCTTGCCTGGGGAGAGATTATACGAGCAGTACTTC. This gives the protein CASSEQALPGERLYEQYF.

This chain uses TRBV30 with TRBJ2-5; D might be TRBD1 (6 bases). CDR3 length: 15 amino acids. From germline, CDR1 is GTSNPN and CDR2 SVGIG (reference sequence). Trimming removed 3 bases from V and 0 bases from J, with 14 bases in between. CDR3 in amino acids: CAWRSFNRDQETQYF. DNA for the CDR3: TGTGCCTGGAGGAGTTTCAACAGGGACCAAGAGACCCAGTACTTC.